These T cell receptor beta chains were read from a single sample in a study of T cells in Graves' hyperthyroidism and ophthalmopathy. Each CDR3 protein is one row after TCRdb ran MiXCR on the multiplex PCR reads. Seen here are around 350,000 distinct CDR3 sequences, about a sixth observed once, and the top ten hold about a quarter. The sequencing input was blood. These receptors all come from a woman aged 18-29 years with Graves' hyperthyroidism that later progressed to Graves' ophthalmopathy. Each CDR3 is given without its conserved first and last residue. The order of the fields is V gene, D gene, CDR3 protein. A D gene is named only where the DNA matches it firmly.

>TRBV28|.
ASSETVSGNTIY
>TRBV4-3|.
ASSHQGSDIQY
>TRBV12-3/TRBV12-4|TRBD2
ASTQTSGSTGELF
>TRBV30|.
AWHLGGYTEAF
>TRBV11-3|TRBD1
PSSSTGIRTGTQY
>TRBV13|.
ASSSNSYNEQF
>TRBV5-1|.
ASSFYPRVSYT
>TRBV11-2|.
ASSHQRMGLNYGYT
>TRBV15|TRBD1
ATSSDRGRIQPQH
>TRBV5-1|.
ASAGQSSGANVLT
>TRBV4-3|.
ASSQDQERGNEQF
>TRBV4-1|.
ASSLFWGARETQY
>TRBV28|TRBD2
ASSPSGKRGSTDTQY
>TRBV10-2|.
ASSEVAGRSPYNSPLH
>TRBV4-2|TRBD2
ASSQEGVAGSSYEQY
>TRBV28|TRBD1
ASSFRGQGSRYT
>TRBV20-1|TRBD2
SARDRTSGSSYEQY
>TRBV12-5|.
ASGLSGIETQY
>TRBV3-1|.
ASRTGLLLNTGELF
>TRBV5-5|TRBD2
ASRPILAGANEQF
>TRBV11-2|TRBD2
ASSLIRRAGVYEQY
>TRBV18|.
ASSPVGGSSYEQY
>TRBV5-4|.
ASSLDNARDTGELF
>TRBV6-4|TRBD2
ASSDSSAGGPPEQY
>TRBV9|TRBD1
ASSPTGTGYEQY
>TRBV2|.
ASSEPISSYQETQY
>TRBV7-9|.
ASSFPVNNEQF
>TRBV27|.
ASSLSPTTAQHEQY
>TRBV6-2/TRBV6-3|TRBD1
ASSMGQGNTDTQY
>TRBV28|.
ASSLGLTGNSPLH
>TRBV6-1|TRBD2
ASSPGLENVYEQF
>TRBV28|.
ASSLRGDFKNIQY
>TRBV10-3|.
AISNHGQQF
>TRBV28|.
ASSPVPVRQF
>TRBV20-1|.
SARDQGRNYEQY
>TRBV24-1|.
ATSDRPRGDTQY
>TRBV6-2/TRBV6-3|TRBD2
ASSSRLAGGGEQY
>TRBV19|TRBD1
ASSIADRGGMNTEAF
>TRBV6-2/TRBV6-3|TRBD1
ASSSGGSGANVLT
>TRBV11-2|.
ASSTRAMEEQY
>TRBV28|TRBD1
ASRSRDRGSGSQPQH
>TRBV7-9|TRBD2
ASSPPKEREFQETQY
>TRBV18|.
ASPRRSLGSGANVLT
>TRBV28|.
ASSLQVAEWGEQY
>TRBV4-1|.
ASSQGIDNEKLF
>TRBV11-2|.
ASSPGPRRYEQY
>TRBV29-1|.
SVRFTGGEKLF
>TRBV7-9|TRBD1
ASTSVTGGEQF
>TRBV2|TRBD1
ASSDSTGGGRDTQY
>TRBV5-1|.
ASSLAMDYEQY
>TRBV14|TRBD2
ASSPFRAGGAGEQF
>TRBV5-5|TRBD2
ASSLEPSGYYEQY
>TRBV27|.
ASSRTISPDTQY
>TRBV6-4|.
ASSDLKNTGELF
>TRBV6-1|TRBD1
ASSEVLLGQPSTI
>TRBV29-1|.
SVSQANTGELF
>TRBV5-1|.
ASSLGGAAGANQETQY
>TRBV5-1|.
ASTIAASTDTQY
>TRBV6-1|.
ASSVLQGNNQPQH
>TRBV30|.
AWSAGDRSPLH